The T cell receptor beta chain described here comes from a study of cytomegalovirus exposure and HLA in healthy donors (dated by TCRdb to 2016 to 2017). Background for the entire study: According to an earlier analysis of a few hundred of the donors, about 170 million T cells yielded some 120 million unique TCR beta sequences and approximately 280 Gb of sequence data. Approximately 300 gigabases of sequencing data and approximately 93 million unique TCR sequences were included in an early release covering about 620 HLA-typed donors. Among the roughly 410 genotyped donors, 75% to 90% belonged to the genetic ancestry cluster associated with self-reported Caucasian donors. The study aimed to test whether cataloging public T cell receptors could reveal signatures of past pathogen exposure. The study profiled the T cell repertoires of hundreds of subjects by immunosequencing and related them to cytomegalovirus serostatus. Besides the first cohort of some 670 subjects, a separate validation cohort made up of around 120 different subjects was used. To predict cytomegalovirus infection status, the study brought together high-throughput TCR immunosequencing, statistical association of individual TCRs with disease status, and machine learning. To study patterns of TCR occurrence, a later analysis re-analyzed previously published TCR beta repertoires from 500 to 850 donors and added high-resolution HLA genotyping. Rather than drawing on any new phenotypic data, the later analysis identified candidate immune exposures from TCR beta sequences and the way those sequences occurred across donors. In an earlier analysis of roughly 600 of the donors, high-throughput TCR beta sequencing was used to judge whether each TCR beta V gene segment behaved as functional or pseudogenic. Donor age, sex, ethnicity and CMV serostatus were compiled alongside the repertoire data. In a later genetic analysis, genome-wide SNP genotypes for about 55% of the roughly 700 donors were used, and that subset was treated as a discovery cohort. Every repertoire in the discovery cohort had been generated on one and the same sequencing platform. HLA typing included class I and class II loci at four-digit resolution. Typing coverage varied by locus: about 620-640 donors for A, B, C, DRB1 and DQB1; approximately 500 for DQA1; about 600 for DPA1; about 450 for DPB1. About five DR-DQ haplotypes were handled as single units for association and clustering because linkage in the cohort was strong. Among several hundred genotyped donors of the cohort, an average of around 250,000 unique TCR beta nucleotide sequences was sequenced per donor, of which about 18% were non-productive.

The full study reports these points: The 87-base-pair reads could not distinguish some IMGT-functional V segments, including TRBV6-2 and TRBV6-3, so those segments were excluded. In a later analysis, the rate of TCR association differed among HLA loci, with DRB1 alleles having the most associated TCRs and HLA-C alleles having the fewest. When HLA alleles, especially DR and DQ, strongly co-occurred, TCR associations were difficult to assign to individual alleles. In a later analysis, most CMV-associated TCR beta chains were found to appear HLA-restricted, with HLA associations seemingly driven largely by CMV exposure. A cluster of highly shared sequence variants was judged likely to be a technical artifact of the sequencing pipeline. The classifier was reported to diagnose cytomegalovirus status with high specificity and sensitivity in both the original cohort and the validation cohort. The authors suggested that the approach could potentially be extended to other disease states and immunological phenotypes. Compared with the approximately 670-donor mean, donors in an Asian-associated ancestry cluster had fewer N-insertions in productive TCRs, according to a later genetic analysis. According to a later analysis, parvovirus B19, influenza, CMV and Epstein-Barr virus appeared linked to several top co-occurrence clusters. A later analysis associated 16,951 TCR beta sequences with specific HLA alleles at a false discovery rate of 0.05. A further reported finding was that TCR beta sequences accurately predicted the HLA-A and HLA-B alleles for most subjects in the first cohort. In an earlier analysis of approximately 600 of the donors, most TCR beta V segments were observed in productive rearrangements about 90% or about 30% of the time, broadly matching IMGT annotations. A later genetic analysis associated a missense DCLRE1C variant with V-gene and J-gene trimming of TCR beta chains, and an independent cohort replicated the association. Across donors, most TCR sequences were observed very rarely, whereas some public TCRs were present in many individuals. In the study, 150 to 200 TCR beta chains were listed as associated with cytomegalovirus. Because counts were too low, roughly 17 rarely observed V segments, including chromosome 9 orphons, were left out of the earlier analysis of 500 to 750 of the donors. CMV serostatus was the only immune exposure information available for the cohort. Compared with equally common non-associated chains, HLA-associated TCR beta chains in a later analysis were more clonally expanded and had lower generation probabilities. Because HLA typing was unavailable for some donors at each locus, only the typed subset was used in association tests. The presence/absence analyses assumed that sequencing depth was roughly uniform across donors, and that assumption may not be true. In vitro tests confirmed that a few of the cytomegalovirus-associated TCR beta chains recognize cytomegalovirus antigens. Only TCR beta chains were sequenced in this cohort, and the absence of alpha or paired-chain data limited detectable features. Linkage disequilibrium might explain the correlated functional status among segregating V segments, but an unknown experimental factor could not be excluded.

Library creation used the immunoSEQ multiplex PCR assay. A mixture of 60 forward primers for TCR Vbeta segments and 13 reverse primers for TCR Jbeta segments was used in the multiplex PCR. Amplification of the CDR3 region of rearranged TCR beta genes was performed with a multiplex PCR assay on genomic DNA. The Illumina HiSeq System was used to sequence the amplified TCR beta libraries as 87-base-pair reads. The published analysis was carried out like this. Across the roughly 600 repertoires, a later analysis counted around 80 million unique TCR beta chains, 9.5 million to 13 million of which were shared by at least two donors. To remove PCR and sequencing errors, raw reads were error-corrected and collapsed into unique sequences using a nearest-neighbor algorithm that merged closely related sequences. Alignment of CDR3 sequences to IMGT reference sequences was used to assign V, D and J gene segments. For a sequence to be retained, at least a six-nucleotide match to both a V gene segment and a J gene segment was required. Rearrangements were classified as productive when the CDR3 lacked stop codons and remained in frame with V and J, and all other rearrangements were classified as non-productive. Following IMGT convention, CDR3 was defined as the stretch from the second conserved V-encoded cysteine up to the conserved J-encoded phenylalanine. Sequences without an unambiguous match to a single V gene segment were excluded from the earlier analysis of 587 of the donors. In an earlier analysis of 587 of the donors, V segments were called functional above 56.7% productive rearrangements and were called segregating when the between-donor standard deviation exceeded 5%. A statistical classification framework was built for diagnosing cytomegalovirus status from the catalog of TCR beta chain sequences. V and J gene assignment, in a later analysis, came from comparing TCR nucleotide sequences with IMGT/GENE-DB human TR gene sequences. In a later analysis, CDR3 sequences and most-parsimonious VDJ recombination scenarios were assigned using the TCRdist pipeline. A later analysis defined each TCR beta chain by its CDR3 amino acid sequence plus V-gene family, and excluded reads lacking a unique V-gene family. In a later analysis, 450 to 600 highly shared, low-generation-probability nucleotide sequences were removed to address suspected cross-contamination and a sequencing artifact. A later analysis calculated a clonal expansion index for each public chain from normalized within-repertoire ranks of inferred template counts. In a later analysis, generation probabilities were computed with a VDJ recombination model fitted to out-of-frame rearrangements, and the resulting probabilities were checked against IGoR. Hypergeometric tests were used in a later analysis to score TCR-TCR, TCR-HLA and TCR-CMV co-occurrence, with a repertoire-size bias correction applied to the TCR pairs. A later analysis estimated false discovery rates by permuting HLA or CMV assignments 20 times. In a later analysis, co-occurring TCRs were grouped using DBSCAN, with TCRdist sequence similarity added in when clustering inside HLA-allele-positive subsets. Repertoires with fewer than 30,000 or more than 120,000 public chains were left out of co-occurrence clustering, as were five repertoires with anomalous nucleotide sharing. TCRdb's version of the immuneACCESS table is confined to in-frame rearrangements and falls short of the full clone set. An unresolved V gene accounts for under half of the shortfall where checked; the remainder is of unknown origin. From that table come the V and J calls and clone size; the DNA was used to work out D and trimming. This sample gives about 130,000 clones in total; around four fifths of them show up just once. The ten largest account for roughly 2.5% of the sample.

The cohort comprised some 730 healthy bone marrow donors. At the time of sampling, all cohort members were nominally healthy, though unrecorded immune exposures were likely present. The donor was CMV seronegative and was included in the group of 352 seronegative cohort members. Each donor provided a peripheral blood sample, and peripheral blood mononuclear cells were used for TCR beta sequencing. Genomic DNA extraction from the blood cell samples was performed with the Qiagen DNeasy Blood Extraction Kit. Note on this clone: Its target antigen remains unknown. No base-level quality is on record; no much larger clone is a single base apart.

Taken from the germline V gene, the CDR1 and CDR2 loops are SGHDT and YYEEEE. The CDR3 goes from the cysteine to the phenylalanine over 13 residues. Left in the record is the CDR3 DNA by itself, 39 bases read in frame from the first base. Cut back by 2 bases and 8 bases, the V and J ends lie 13 bases apart. The sequence was collected from a boy between 2 and 10 years old in good health and CMV-seronegative. The sample was PBMCs. This chain joins TRBV5-6 to TRBJ1-2; no D gene is confidently identified. The nucleotides are TGTGCCAGCAGCTTCGGCGCGGAGAAGGGCTACACCTTC. Its amino acids are CASSFGAEKGYTF. When the CDR3 is completed using the reference TRBV5-6 and TRBJ1-2 genes on either side, the full variable domain is DAGVTQSPTHLIKTRGQQVTLRCSPKSGHDTVSWYQQALGQGPQFIFQYYEEEERQRGNFPDRFSGHQFPNYSSELNVNALLLGDSALYLCASSFGAEKGYTFGSGTRLTVV.